This TCR beta chain is drawn from a study of T cell repertoires in cytomegalovirus infection. Study-level background: CMV epitopes, recently identified HLA-C-restricted and well-studied HLA-B-restricted, were used. An indication of both CMV infection and matching HLA type came from public TCR beta signatures.

MiXCR, applied by TCRdb to the reads, yields one record per CDR3 protein. This table has roughly 570,000 distinct CDR3 sequences, roughly 43% appearing once. This CDR3 is 13 amino acids long. Germline assignment: CDR1 MNHEY and CDR2 SVGAGI. The V end lost 2 bases, the J end lost 5 bases, and 9 bases lay between the germline ends. The study's findings and limits: Predominance within the ex vivo response was attributable to HLA-C-restricted CMV-specific TCR beta clonotypes. Pooled public TCR beta family frequency picked out CMV carriers with the relevant HLA.

This clonotype occurred a few times. The target antigen is unknown. This chain joins TRBV6-5 and TRBJ2-5, with D possibly TRBD2 on 5 matching bases. Sample: cultured PBMCs, taken from culture after CMV antigen stimulation. This clonotype was obtained from a human donor in good health (CMV status not recorded). Some clones in this sample may be carry-over from other donors' samples. In nucleotides, the CDR3 is TGTGCCAGCAGTTACGTGCCGGGGGAGACCCAGTACTTC. Translated, it gives CASSYVPGETQYF.